This T cell receptor beta chain was captured in a study of regulatory T cells in long-lasting Graves disease. The study's findings and limits: Persistent Graves' cases showed lower TCR diversity than newly diagnosed cases. TRBV28, TRBJ1-2 and TRBJ2-5 emerged as the favored segments in persistent disease.

This clonotype has just a few counts. The antigen is not known. As to time point: newly diagnosed GD, antithyroid drugs for less than 3 months. Generation of the TCR library employed RNA extracted from PBMCs. CDR1 and CDR2 from the germline V gene are MGHRA and YSYEKL. The CDR3 covers 18 residues. With 2 bases clipped from V and 5 bases from J, the junction kept 13 bases outside the gene matches. TCR beta libraries were built with iRepertoire HTBI primers and Arm-PCR of CDR3 regions. TCRdb reanalysed the multiplex PCR reads using MiXCR and keeps one entry per CDR3 protein. There are roughly 350,000 distinct CDR3 sequences in the sample; about 17% occur only once, and 20% lies in the top ten. These sequences were also reported in another study, on T cells in Graves' hyperthyroidism and ophthalmopathy. That report notes: First-round RT-PCR with HTBI primers amplified the TCR CDR3 region. Most thyroid clonotypes that were expanded above 0.001 also turned up in blood.

The J gene is TRBJ2-7, the V gene TRBV4-1; TRBD2 matches 12 bases. The source of this sequence is a woman between 18 and 30 years old with Graves disease. The specimen comprised peripheral blood mononuclear cells (PBMCs), sampled at new diagnosis, from a patient treated with antithyroid drugs. The CDR3 DNA sequence: TGCGCCAGCAGCCAACCAACGATGACTAGCGGGGGCCCTGACGAGCAGTACTTC. Its translation: CASSQPTMTSGGPDEQYF.